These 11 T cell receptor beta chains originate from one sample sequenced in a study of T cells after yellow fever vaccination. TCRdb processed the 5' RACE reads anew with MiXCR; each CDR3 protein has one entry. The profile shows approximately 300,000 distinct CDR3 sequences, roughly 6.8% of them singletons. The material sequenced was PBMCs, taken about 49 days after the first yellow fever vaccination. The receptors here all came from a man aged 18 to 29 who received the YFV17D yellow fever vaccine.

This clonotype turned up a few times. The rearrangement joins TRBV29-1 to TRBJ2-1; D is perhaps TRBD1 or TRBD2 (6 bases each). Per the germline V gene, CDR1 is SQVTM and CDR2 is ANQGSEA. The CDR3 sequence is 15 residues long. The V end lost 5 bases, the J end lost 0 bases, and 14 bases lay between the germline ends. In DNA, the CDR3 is TGCAGCGTTAACGGGGGCTCAAACTCCTACAATGAGCAGTTCTTC. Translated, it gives CSVNGGSNSYNEQFF.

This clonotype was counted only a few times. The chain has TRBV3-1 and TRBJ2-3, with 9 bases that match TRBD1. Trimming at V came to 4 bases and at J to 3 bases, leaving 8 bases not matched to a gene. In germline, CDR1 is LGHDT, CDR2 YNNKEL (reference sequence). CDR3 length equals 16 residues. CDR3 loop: CASSLGGTGITDTQYF. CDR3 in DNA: TGTGCCAGCAGCCTAGGAGGGACAGGGATAACAGATACGCAGTATTTT.

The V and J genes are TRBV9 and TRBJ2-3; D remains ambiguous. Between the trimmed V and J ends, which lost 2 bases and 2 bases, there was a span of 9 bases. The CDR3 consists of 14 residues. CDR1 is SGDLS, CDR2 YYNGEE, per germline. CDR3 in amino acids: CASSVGRNTDTQYF. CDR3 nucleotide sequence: TGTGCCAGCAGCGTCGGACGCAACACAGATACGCAGTATTTT.

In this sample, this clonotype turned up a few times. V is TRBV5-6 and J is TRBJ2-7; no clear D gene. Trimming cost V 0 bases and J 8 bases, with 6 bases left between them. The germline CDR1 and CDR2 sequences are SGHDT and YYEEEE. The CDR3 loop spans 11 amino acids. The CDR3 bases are TGTGCCAGCAGCTTGGGAGCCAAGCAGTACGTC. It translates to CASSLGAKQYV.

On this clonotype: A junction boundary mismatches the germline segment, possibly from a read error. CDR3 sequence: CASSPRDGWNTEVFF. CDR3 DNA: TGTGCCAGCAGCCCTCGGGACGGTTGGAACACTGAAGTTTTCTTT. The genes are TRBV7-6 and TRBJ1-1, with a weak D call TRBD1 (5 bases). The CDR3 covers 15 residues. The germline V gene has CDR1 SGHVS and CDR2 FNYEAQ. Complete variable domain (other parts from reference TRBV7-6 and TRBJ1-1): GAGVSQSPRYKVTKRGQDVALRCDPISGHVSLYWYRQALGQGPEFLTYFNYEAQQDKSGLPNDRFSAERPEGSISTLTIQRTEQRDSAMYRCASSPRDGWNTEVFFGQGTRLTVV.

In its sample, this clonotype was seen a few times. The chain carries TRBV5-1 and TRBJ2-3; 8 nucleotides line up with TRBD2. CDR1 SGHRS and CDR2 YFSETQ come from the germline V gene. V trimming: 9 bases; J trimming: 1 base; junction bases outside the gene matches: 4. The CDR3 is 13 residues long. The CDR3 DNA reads TGCGCCACGAAAGCGGGAGGCACAGATACGCAGTATTTT. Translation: CATKAGGTDTQYF.

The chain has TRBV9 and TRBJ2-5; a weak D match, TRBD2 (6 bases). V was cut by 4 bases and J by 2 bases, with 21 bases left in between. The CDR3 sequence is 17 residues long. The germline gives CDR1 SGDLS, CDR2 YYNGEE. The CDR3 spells CASSLGGPGLSQETQYF. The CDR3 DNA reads TGTGCCAGCAGCCTGGGGGGACCCGGACTGAGTCAAGAGACCCAGTACTTC.

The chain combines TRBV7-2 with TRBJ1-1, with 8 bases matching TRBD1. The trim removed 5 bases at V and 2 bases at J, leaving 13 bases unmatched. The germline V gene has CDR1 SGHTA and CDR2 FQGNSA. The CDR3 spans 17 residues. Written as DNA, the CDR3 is TGTGCCAGCAGCCTAGTCTTCGGACAGGGCACCAACACTGAAGCTTTCTTT. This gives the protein CASSLVFGQGTNTEAFF. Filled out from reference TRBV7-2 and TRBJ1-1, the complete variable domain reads GAGVSQSPSNKVTEKGKDVELRCDPISGHTALYWYRQSLGQGLEFLIYFQGNSAPDKSGLPSDRFSAERTGGSVSTLTIQRTQQEDSAVYLCASSLVFGQGTNTEAFFGQGTRLTVV.

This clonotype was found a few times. CDR3 in amino acids: CASSLESYLYGYTF. The CDR3, as DNA: TGCGCCAGCAGCTTGGAGTCCTACTTGTATGGCTACACCTTC. The V gene is TRBV5-1, the J gene TRBJ1-2; D not certain. The CDR3 spans 14 residues. CDR1 is SGHRS and CDR2 is YFSETQ in the germline V gene. With 0 bases removed from V and 5 bases from J, the gap between germline ends came to 11 bases.

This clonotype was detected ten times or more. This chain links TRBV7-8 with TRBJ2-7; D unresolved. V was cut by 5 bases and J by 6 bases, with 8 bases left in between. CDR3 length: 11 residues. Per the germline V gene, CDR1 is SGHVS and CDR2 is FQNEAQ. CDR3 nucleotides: TGTGCCAGCAGCCCCGCAGGCGAGCAGTACTTC. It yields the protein CASSPAGEQYF.

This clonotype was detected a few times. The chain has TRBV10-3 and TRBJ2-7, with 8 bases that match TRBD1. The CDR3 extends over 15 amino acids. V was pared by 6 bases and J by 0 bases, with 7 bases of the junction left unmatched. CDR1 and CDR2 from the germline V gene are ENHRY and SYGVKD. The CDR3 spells CAIRRQGSPSYEQYV. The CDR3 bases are TGTGCCATCAGGCGACAGGGGAGTCCCTCCTACGAGCAGTACGTC.